What follows is one TCR beta chain and its context. Its cognate antigen is unknown. The CDR3 spans 17 residues. After removal of 4 bases from V and 3 bases from J, the junction contained 11 bases not matched to a gene. The germline CDR1 and CDR2 sequences are MDHEN and SYDVKM. This record comes from a study of PD-1 blockade in classical Hodgkin lymphoma. The overall study: Once every 2 weeks, patients received intravenous nivolumab at 3 mg/kg. Study findings and constraints: At C4D1, TCR diversity had climbed significantly for CD4+ cells, though not for CD8+ cells.

There was relapse after autologous stem cell transplantation in every patient, and there was variation in brentuximab vedotin exposure. TCRdb keeps only in-frame clones here, not all; method: immunoSEQ multiplex PCR. The sample lists some 100,000 clones, 92% occurring once. The chain uses TRBV28 and TRBJ2-2, with TRBD1 identical over 7 bases. This specimen was peripheral blood mononuclear cells (PBMCs), taken at baseline. The TCR comes from a human donor with classical Hodgkin lymphoma. The CDR3 reads CASSSTGALEYTGELFF. The CDR3 DNA follows: TGTGCCAGCAGTTCAACAGGGGCCCTTGAGTACACCGGGGAGCTGTTTTTT.